These 8 T cell receptor beta chains were sequenced from one sample in a study of T-cell reconstitution after alpha-beta-depleted transplantation in children. A TCRbeta library incorporating unique molecular identifiers was prepared. One entry per CDR3 protein, called by TCRdb with MiXCR from the PCR reads. This sample yields about 90,000 distinct CDR3 sequences, of which about 16% are seen a single time; around 20% belongs to the top ten. The sample consisted of PBMCs, mostly from graft donor cells, taken 180 days after TCRalphabeta/CD19-depleted stem cell transplant. The receptors originated from a male patient aged 2 to 9 who had a stem cell transplant for acute lymphoblastic leukemia, so the T cells may come from the graft donor.

The V call is TRBV6-2 or TRBV6-3, the J call TRBJ2-7, with TRBD1 matching over 8 bases. The CDR3 extends over 15 amino acids. V was clipped by 0 bases and J by 4 bases; unmatched bases: 5. Germline V gene lookup returns CDR1 MNHEY and CDR2 SVGEGT. The CDR3 bases are TGTGCCAGCAGTTACTCCGGACAGGGTTCGTACGAGCAGTACTTC. This encodes CASSYSGQGSYEQYF.

This clonotype was found a few times. This chain joins TRBV6-1 and TRBJ2-3; tentative D call: TRBD1 (5 bases). Germline V gene sequence: CDR1 MNHNS, CDR2 SASEGT. Trimming took off 6 bases at V and 2 bases at J, with 12 bases between the two ends. The length of the CDR3 is 14 residues. Here the CDR3 DNA reads TGTGCCAGCAGCATGGACACCTCCACAGATACGCAGTATTTT. Translating gives CASSMDTSTDTQYF.

This rearrangement joins TRBV7-6 to TRBJ1-1; D is perhaps TRBD1 (5 bases). The CDR3 sequence is 13 residues long. Germline CDR1 is SGHVS and CDR2 is FNYEAQ. Trimming removed 11 bases from V and 4 bases from J, with 17 bases in between. Written as DNA, the CDR3 is TGTGCCTCGGTCGGGGGTACTGGCACTGAAGCTTTCTTT. Translation gives CASVGGTGTEAFF.

This clonotype occurred a few times. An end of the junction differs from the germline gene, which may be a read error. CDR3 nucleotide sequence: TGCGCCAGCAGCTTTACTAGCGGGGGGGCTCTAACCGGGGTCTTC. Translated: CASSFTSGGALTGVF. The rearrangement joins TRBV5-1 to TRBJ2-1; 13 bases map to TRBD2. Germline lookup yields CDR1 SGHRS and CDR2 YFSETQ. This CDR3 region has 15 residues.

This clonotype was found a few times. The chain links TRBV6-1 to TRBJ1-2; 7 nucleotides line up with TRBD1. This CDR3 is built from 14 residues. CDR1 MNHNS and CDR2 SASEGT come from the germline V gene. The V and J ends lost 7 bases and 3 bases, in that order; junction bases with no gene match: 8. The CDR3 is CASTRSGTDYGYTF. The CDR3 nucleotides are TGTGCCAGCACACGGTCCGGGACAGACTATGGCTACACCTTC.

This clonotype was recorded many times. The chain has TRBV5-1 and TRBJ1-2; D is unclear. Germline V lookup: CDR1 SGHRS, CDR2 YFSETQ. The CDR3 length is 16 residues. Trimming cost V 0 bases and J 6 bases, with 18 bases left between them. CDR3 residues: CASSLVVGSQEHGYTF. Written as DNA, the CDR3 is TGCGCCAGCAGCTTGGTAGTCGGTAGCCAGGAACATGGCTACACCTTC. Full variable domain (remainder filled in from reference TRBV5-1 and TRBJ1-2): KAGVTQTPRYLIKTRGQQVTLSCSPISGHRSVSWYQQTPGQGLQFLFEYFSETQRNKGNFPGRFSGRQFSNSRSEMNVSTLELGDSALYLCASSLVVGSQEHGYTFGSGTRLTVV.

The V gene is TRBV27, the J gene TRBJ2-1, with 9 bases aligning to TRBD1. J was trimmed by 6 bases and V by 6 bases; bases with no gene match: 6. Germline CDR1 reads MNHEY; CDR2 reads SMNVEV (reference sequence). The CDR3 sequence is 14 residues long. CDR3 bases: TGTGCCAGCAGCCCAGACAGGGGGTTCAATGAGCAGTTCTTC. Translating it yields CASSPDRGFNEQFF.

The chain recombines TRBV4-3 with TRBJ2-1; no reliable D call. The CDR3 loop spans 14 amino acids. The germline V gene encodes CDR1 LGHNA and CDR2 YSLEER. The V end was cut by 1 base, the J end by 8 bases, with 12 bases between. The CDR3 region is CASSQAKGWDEQFF. The CDR3 region has the DNA TGCGCCAGCAGCCAAGCTAAAGGATGGGATGAGCAGTTCTTC.